The 30 T cell receptor beta chains listed next were all sequenced from one sample in a study of control samples from healthy donors and cancer patients. Sequenced by immunoSEQ multiplex PCR; TCRdb stores in-frame clones only, minus some. The sample shows 15,000 to 20,000 clones, around 83% of them seen only once. Source material: PBMCs. Every receptor here comes from a woman aged 70-85 years with colorectal cancer.

The chain uses TRBV5-1 and TRBJ1-2; TRBD1 agrees at 7 bases. J was trimmed by 4 bases and V by 3 bases; bases with no gene match: 6. Germline V gene lookup returns CDR1 SGHRS and CDR2 YFSETQ. This CDR3 region has 14 residues. CDR3 protein: CASSSRGQIYGYTF. Written as DNA, the CDR3 is TGCGCCAGCAGCTCCAGGGGACAGATCTATGGCTACACCTTC.

This sequence joins TRBV5-5 and TRBJ1-6; D perhaps matches TRBD1 (6 bases). CDR1 SGHKS and CDR2 YYEKEE come from the germline V gene (reference sequence). Trimming took 3 bases from V and 10 from J, leaving 11 bases between them. This CDR3 is 13 amino acids long. The CDR3 sequence is CASSYRGDSPLHF. The CDR3 DNA reads TGTGCCAGCAGCTATAGGGGGGACTCACCCCTCCACTTT.

CDR3 coding DNA: TGTGCCAGCAGTCACAGGACTAGCGGGAGACCCACCCCCCAAAGGGAGACCCAGTACTTC. Translation gives CASSHRTSGRPTPQRETQYF. The chain carries TRBV27 and TRBJ2-5; TRBD2 matches at 13 bases. V was pared by 5 bases and J by 5 bases, with 20 bases of the junction left unmatched. CDR1 and CDR2 (germline): MNHEY, SMNVEV (reference sequence). This CDR3 has 20 residues.

The chain employs TRBV18 and TRBJ2-3; maybe TRBD1 (6 bases). The CDR3 extends over 13 amino acids. V was cut by 6 bases and J by 1 base, with 8 bases left in between. CDR1 and CDR2 from the germline V gene are KGHSH and LQKENI. As DNA, the CDR3 is TGTGCCAGCTCGCCAGGGGGCACAGATACGCAGTATTTT. It codes for CASSPGGTDTQYF.

The chain carries TRBV18 and TRBJ2-7, with D perhaps matching TRBD2 (7 bases). The CDR3 loop spans 14 amino acids. V gave up 3 bases and J gave up 2 bases, with 11 bases separating them. The germline gives CDR1 KGHSH, CDR2 LQKENI. For the CDR3, the DNA is TGTGCCAGCTCACCTCAGGGGACTACCTACGAGCAGTACTTC. This translates into CASSPQGTTYEQYF.

This chain uses TRBV5-6 with TRBJ1-1; the match to TRBD1 covers 7 bases. This CDR3 region has 13 residues. Germline V gene sequence: CDR1 SGHDT, CDR2 YYEEEE. With V trimmed by 0 bases and J by 6 bases, 2 bases remained unmatched. The CDR3 here is CASSLDRGSEAFF. CDR3 sequence (DNA): TGTGCCAGCAGCTTGGACAGGGGTTCTGAAGCTTTCTTT.

The V call is TRBV15, the J call TRBJ1-2; D is perhaps TRBD1 (5 bases). The germline CDR1 and CDR2 sequences are LNHNV and YYDKDF (reference sequence). The CDR3 consists of 18 residues. V was cut by 0 bases and J by 3 bases, with 20 bases left in between. The CDR3 here is CATSRDRLGRGVDYGYTF. The CDR3, as DNA: TGTGCCACCAGCAGAGACCGGCTAGGGAGAGGGGTGGACTATGGCTACACCTTC.

The V gene is TRBV27, the J gene TRBJ2-7; TRBD2 matches 8 bases. Germline V gene sequence: CDR1 MNHEY, CDR2 SMNVEV (reference sequence). The CDR3 spans 15 residues. Losses at the gene ends were 1 base for V and 7 bases for J; bases not matched to a gene: 9. CDR3 loop: CASSLYPGGPREQYF. In DNA form, the CDR3 reads TGTGCCAGCAGTTTATATCCGGGAGGGCCGAGGGAGCAGTACTTC.

The chain carries TRBV7-3 and TRBJ2-1; D is possibly TRBD1 (5 bases). The V and J ends lost 2 bases and 5 bases respectively, with 10 bases between them. CDR3 length: 14 amino acids. The germline V gene has CDR1 SGHTA and CDR2 FQGTGA. CDR3 residues: CASSLGAANNEQFF. The CDR3 DNA sequence: TGTGCCAGCAGCTTAGGGGCGGCGAACAATGAGCAGTTCTTC. The full variable domain, rest sourced from reference TRBV7-3 and TRBJ2-1, is GAGVSQTPSNKVTEKGKYVELRCDPISGHTALYWYRQSLGQGPEFLIYFQGTGAADDSGLPNDRFFAVRPEGSVSTLKIQRTERGDSAVYLCASSLGAANNEQFFGPGTRLTVL.

V gene TRBV19 combines with J gene TRBJ1-1; D unclear. V lost 5 bases and J lost 0, with 13 bases in between. CDR1 and CDR2 (germline): LNHDA, SQIVND (reference sequence). This CDR3 has 15 residues. The DNA for the CDR3 is TGTGCCAGTAGTCCGCCGGGGAGGGTGAACACTGAAGCTTTCTTT. It is translated as CASSPPGRVNTEAFF.

The chain recombines TRBV2 with TRBJ1-3, with D unclear. The CDR3 extends over 14 amino acids. Germline CDR1 reads SNHLY; CDR2 reads FYNNEI. Trimming took 4 bases from V and 3 from J, leaving 10 bases between them. The CDR3 loop reads CASSAGSLGNTIYF. CDR3 sequence (DNA): TGTGCCAGCAGTGCAGGCAGCCTTGGAAACACCATATATTTT.

V and J are TRBV12-3 or TRBV12-4 and TRBJ1-2; D is undetermined. Trimming took 5 bases from V and 8 from J, leaving 12 bases between them. This CDR3 comprises 12 residues. The CDR3 spells CASSPGFVGYTF. As DNA, the CDR3 is TGTGCCAGCAGTCCGGGCTTTGTGGGCTACACCTTC.

The chain couples TRBV4-3 to TRBJ2-2; 10 nucleotides align to TRBD2. Germline V gene data show CDR1 as LGHNA and CDR2 as YSLEER. This CDR3 is built from 17 residues. Trimming at V came to 0 bases and at J to 4 bases, leaving 5 bases not matched to a gene. CDR3 sequence reads: CASSQDTASGSTGELFF. The CDR3 DNA reads as TGCGCCAGCAGCCAAGATACCGCTAGCGGGAGCACCGGGGAGCTGTTTTTT.

The chain uses TRBV3-1 (or the pseudogene TRBV3-2) and TRBJ1-2, with D possibly being TRBD1 (6 bases). This CDR3 comprises 16 residues. Trimming removed 4 bases at V and 3 bases at J, with 18 bases between. Germline V CDR1 and CDR2: LGHDT, YNNKEL (reference sequence). The DNA for the CDR3 is TGTGCCAGCAGCCCCCACCCAGGGGCCTTGGACTATGGCTACACCTTC. It codes for CASSPHPGALDYGYTF.

The J gene is TRBJ2-2, the V gene TRBV24-1, with D uncertain. V was clipped by 7 bases and J by 5 bases, with 10 bases between them. The CDR3 length is 13 residues. In germline, CDR1 is KGHDR, CDR2 SFDVKD. CDR3 protein: CATSATFTGELFF. In DNA form, the CDR3 reads TGTGCCACCAGCGCCACCTTTACCGGGGAGCTGTTTTTT.

This clone was seen once. The gene calls are TRBV4-2 and TRBJ1-4; possible D gene TRBD1, 6 bases. V was clipped by 1 base and J by 7 bases, with 16 bases between them. The CDR3 extends over 16 amino acids. CDR1 is LGHNA, CDR2 YNFKEQ, per germline. DNA of the CDR3: TGTGCCAGCAGCCAAGGAGGAGGGCAGGGGAGTGAAAAACTGTTTTTT. Translated: CASSQGGGQGSEKLFF.

The chain couples TRBV24-1 to TRBJ2-7, with D possibly TRBD1 on 5 matching bases. The V gene lost 2 bases and the J gene lost 1 base, with 11 bases spanning the gap. Germline-derived CDR1 and CDR2 are KGHDR and SFDVKD. There are 15 residues in the CDR3. The CDR3 reads CATSDSWGVSYEQYF. The CDR3 bases are TGTGCCACCAGTGATTCCTGGGGCGTATCCTACGAGCAGTACTTC.

The chain uses TRBV19 and TRBJ1-1, with D tentatively TRBD1 (6 bases). V lost 1 base, J lost 2 bases, and 11 bases lay in between. The germline gives CDR1 LNHDA, CDR2 SQIVND (reference sequence). The CDR3 is 15 amino acids. The CDR3 sequence is CASSIVGGANTEAFF. In DNA, the CDR3 is TGTGCCAGTAGTATAGTTGGGGGGGCCAACACTGAAGCTTTCTTT.

This rearrangement joins TRBV15 to TRBJ2-1; D not certain. Trimming took 5 bases from V and 5 from J, leaving 10 bases between them. The CDR3 consists of 13 residues. Germline V gene sequence: CDR1 LNHNV, CDR2 YYDKDF (reference sequence). CDR3 in amino acids: CATSLEAHNEQFF. CDR3 DNA: TGTGCCACCAGCTTAGAAGCGCACAATGAGCAGTTCTTC.

This clone was detected once. V and J are TRBV4-1 and TRBJ1-2, with 7 bases identical to TRBD1. Germline V gene sequence: CDR1 MGHRA, CDR2 YSYEKL. V was pared by 3 bases and J by 2 bases, with 6 bases of the junction left unmatched. This CDR3 comprises 15 residues. CDR3 in amino acids: CASSHHQTGNYGYTF. CDR3 in DNA: TGCGCCAGCAGCCACCATCAGACAGGGAACTATGGCTACACCTTC.

The rearrangement links TRBV11-1 to TRBJ2-5; possibly TRBD1 or TRBD2 for D (5 bases each). The CDR3 sequence is 13 residues long. With 5 bases removed from V and 2 bases from J, the gap between germline ends came to 9 bases. The V gene's germline CDR1 is SGHAT and CDR2 FQDESV (reference sequence). The chain's CDR3 is CASSRDQQETQYF. As DNA, the CDR3 is TGTGCCAGCAGCCGGGACCAACAAGAGACCCAGTACTTC.

The chain links TRBV11-3 to TRBJ2-7; D gene unclear. This CDR3 contains 14 residues. Trimming took off 5 bases at V and 0 bases at J, with 11 bases between the two ends. Germline V gene sequence: CDR1 SGHNT, CDR2 YENEEA. The CDR3 DNA is TGTGCCAGCAGCCCCTCGCGGAACTCCTACGAGCAGTACTTC. As protein: CASSPSRNSYEQYF.

The chain carries TRBV25-1 and TRBJ1-6; TRBD1 might be the D (5 bases). Germline assignment: CDR1 MGHDK and CDR2 SYGVNS. The CDR3 sequence is 12 residues long. Deletions cut 7 bases from V and 10 bases from J, with 11 bases between. The CDR3 DNA follows: TGTGCCAGCAAGCAGGGCGGATCACCCCTCCACTTT. Translation: CASKQGGSPLHF.

The rearrangement links TRBV7-2 to TRBJ1-4; 7 bases are shared with TRBD1. Germline V gene lookup returns CDR1 SGHTA and CDR2 FQGNSA. The V segment lost 1 base and the J segment 5 bases; nucleotides outside the gene matches: 7. The CDR3 has 16 residues. CDR3 region: CASSLGRGRRNEKLFF. As DNA, the CDR3 is TGTGCCAGCAGCTTAGGAAGGGGGCGACGGAATGAAAAACTGTTTTTT.

V usage is TRBV4-3 and J usage is TRBJ1-3; D gene ambiguous. Germline CDR1 LGHNA, CDR2 YSLEER. The CDR3 length is 14 residues. The V end was cut by 0 bases, the J end by 14 bases, with 17 bases between. The CDR3 nucleotides read TGCGCCAGCAGCCAAGAGGGGATATTCCCTCTCCTATATTTT. This gives the protein CASSQEGIFPLLYF.

This chain joins TRBV9 and TRBJ2-5; 7 nucleotides align to TRBD2. CDR1 is SGDLS, CDR2 YYNGEE, per germline. The CDR3 spans 16 residues. V shed 0 bases and J 2 bases; nucleotides not matched to a gene: 7. The CDR3, as DNA: TGTGCCAGCAGCGTAGCTCAGCGGGGCAGTCAAGAGACCCAGTACTTC. It translates to CASSVAQRGSQETQYF.

This sequence joins TRBV19 and TRBJ1-6, with TRBD1 identical over 11 bases. Germline CDR1 is LNHDA and CDR2 is SQIVND (reference sequence). This CDR3 is built from 16 residues. The V and J ends lost 0 bases and 9 bases, in that order; junction bases with no gene match: 4. CDR3 loop: CASSIDPGQGGSPLHF. The CDR3 DNA is TGTGCCAGTAGTATAGATCCGGGACAGGGGGGTTCACCCCTCCACTTT. The full variable domain, rest sourced from reference TRBV19 and TRBJ1-6, is DGGITQSPKYLFRKEGQNVTLSCEQNLNHDAMYWYRQDPGQGLRLIYYSQIVNDFQKGDIAEGYSVSREKKESFPLTVTSAQKNPTAFYLCASSIDPGQGGSPLHFGNGTRLTVT.

This chain uses TRBV4-3 with TRBJ1-6, with D perhaps TRBD1 (5 bases). V was shortened by 4 bases and J by 7 bases, with 20 bases between the two germline ends. Germline V gene lookup returns CDR1 LGHNA and CDR2 YSLEER. This CDR3 comprises 17 residues. CDR3 DNA: TGCGCCAGCAGCCCCCGTCTCAGAGGGGATGGCAATTCACCCCTCCACTTT. The encoded protein is CASSPRLRGDGNSPLHF.

This clone was seen just once. The genes are TRBV5-6 and TRBJ1-5; D gene unclear. V lost 3 bases to trimming and J lost 4 bases, with 5 bases between them. This CDR3 has 12 amino acids. The germline CDR1 and CDR2 sequences are SGHDT and YYEEEE. The CDR3 coding sequence is TGTGCCAGCAGCTGGGGAAATCAGCCCCAGCATTTT. Translated: CASSWGNQPQHF.

The chain employs TRBV6-1 and TRBJ2-5; the D is unclear. Trimming stripped 0 bases from V and 2 bases from J, with 7 bases between. The germline gives CDR1 MNHNS, CDR2 SASEGT. CDR3 length equals 14 residues. DNA for the CDR3: TGTGCCAGCAGTGAAGCATGGGGTCAAGAGACCCAGTACTTC. Amino acid sequence: CASSEAWGQETQYF.